This T cell receptor beta chain was identified in a study of CD4 T cells in relation to SARS-CoV-2 and coronaviruses. The repertoire was sequenced with immunoSEQ multiplex PCR; TCRdb's copy has only in-frame clones and lacks some. The data show approximately 64,000 clones, around 93% seen once. CDR1 and CDR2 from the germline V gene are MRHNA and SNTAGT. Trimming took 7 bases from V and 1 from J, leaving 15 bases between them. The CDR3 consists of 15 residues. Before the COVID-19 pandemic, during about 2010-2018, CD4+ T cells were taken from unexposed donors. The chain carries TRBV6-4 and TRBJ2-3, with D hard to call. Material: naive CD4+ T cells from PBMCs. Subset noted: naive CD4+ T cells isolated by negative enrichment. The source is a human donor in good health. CDR3: CASTCHVLRTDTQYF. In DNA form, the CDR3 reads TGTGCCAGCACTTGTCACGTATTACGCACAGATACGCAGTATTTT.